Shown below are 2 T cell receptor beta chains from a single sample sequenced in a study of T cell responses to AZD1222 COVID-19 vaccine. Measured with immunoSEQ multiplex PCR; TCRdb has only the in-frame clones, and not every one. The data show 150,000 or so clones, about 92% seen once. The sequenced sample was peripheral blood, obtained 28 days after the second AZD1222 dose. Receptors originate from an adult who received the AZD1222 COVID-19 vaccine.

The DNA for the CDR3 is TGCAGTGCTAGGGAGAACGGCTACACCTTC. This gives the protein CSARENGYTF. The chain links TRBV20-1 to TRBJ1-2; no reliable D call. From germline, CDR1 is DFQATT and CDR2 SNEGSKA (reference sequence). The CDR3 sequence is 10 residues long. Trimming stripped 3 bases from V and 8 bases from J, with 7 bases between.

This chain connects TRBV6-6 to TRBJ1-5; D may be TRBD1 (5 bases). The length of the CDR3 is 13 residues. The germline CDR1 and CDR2 sequences are MNHNY and SVGAGI (reference sequence). Deletions cut 5 bases from V and 3 bases from J, with 8 bases between. Here the CDR3 DNA reads TGTGCCAGCAGTGCGGGGCTCAATCAGCCCCAGCATTTT. Translating gives CASSAGLNQPQHF.